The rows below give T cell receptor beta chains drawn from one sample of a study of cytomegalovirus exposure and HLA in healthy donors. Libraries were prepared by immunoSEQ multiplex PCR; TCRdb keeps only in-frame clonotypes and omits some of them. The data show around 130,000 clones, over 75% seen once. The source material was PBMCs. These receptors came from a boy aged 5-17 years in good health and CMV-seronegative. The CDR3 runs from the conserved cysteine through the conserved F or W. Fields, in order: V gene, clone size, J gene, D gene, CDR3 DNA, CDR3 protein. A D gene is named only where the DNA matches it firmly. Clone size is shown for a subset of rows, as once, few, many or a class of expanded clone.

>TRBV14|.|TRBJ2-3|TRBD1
TGTGCCAGCAGCCAAGCAAGGGACAGACAGGGGGAGTCAGATACGCAGTATTTT
CASSQARDRQGESDTQYF
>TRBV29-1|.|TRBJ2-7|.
TGCAGCGTTGAAGAGCCCCTTCGGTCCCTCACCTACGAGCAGTACTTC
CSVEEPLRSLTYEQYF
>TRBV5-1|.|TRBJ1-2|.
TGCGCCAGCAGCGGGGGGGTTAACAGGGCTGACGACTATGGCTACACCTTC
CASSGGVNRADDYGYTF
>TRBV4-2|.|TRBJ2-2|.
TGTGCCAGCAGCCAGACAGAACTCACCGGGGAGCTGTTTTTT
CASSQTELTGELFF
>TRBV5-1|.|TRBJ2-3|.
TGCGCCAGCAGCCTCCCCACAGATACGCAGTATTTT
CASSLPTDTQYF
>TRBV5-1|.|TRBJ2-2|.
TGCGCCAGCAGCTCAGGGGGGCCCGGGGAGCTGTTTTTT
CASSSGGPGELFF
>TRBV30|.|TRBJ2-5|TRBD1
TGTGCCTGGAGTCGATCCGGGACAGGGGGAGAGACCCAGTACTTC
CAWSRSGTGGETQYF
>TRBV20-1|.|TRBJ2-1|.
TGCAGTGCTAAAGGGGATCTAGAGCAGTTCTTC
CSAKGDLEQFF
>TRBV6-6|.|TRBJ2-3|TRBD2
TGTGCCAGCGAGGACGCCAGCGGGGGCGACTATACGCAGTATTTT
CASEDASGGDYTQYF
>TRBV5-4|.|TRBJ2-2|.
TGTGCCAGCAGCTTGGCGGGGAACACCGGGGAGCTGTTTTTT
CASSLAGNTGELFF
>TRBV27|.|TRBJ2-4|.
TGTGCCAGCAGTTCGCGCTCCCTCCGAGCAACCCAGTACTTC
CASSSRSLRATQYF
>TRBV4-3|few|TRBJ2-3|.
TGCGCCAGCAGCCAGGGGGGCGGGCGGGGGACTCGGGATACGCAGTATTTT
CASSQGGGRGTRDTQYF
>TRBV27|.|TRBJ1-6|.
TGTGCCAGCAGGACGAGGGGGATCAGCTCCTATAATTCACCCCTCCACTTT
CASRTRGISSYNSPLHF
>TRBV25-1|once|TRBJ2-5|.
TGTGCCAGCAGTAGTGGGGCTAAGTACTATCAAGAGACCCAGTACTTC
CASSSGAKYYQETQYF
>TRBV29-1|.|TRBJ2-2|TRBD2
TGCAGCGTTGATGGGGAGGGCCTCACCGGGGAGCTGTTTTTT
CSVDGEGLTGELFF
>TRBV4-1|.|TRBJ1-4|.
TGCGCCAGCAGCCAGTCGAGGACAGTCTATGAAAAACTGTTTTTT
CASSQSRTVYEKLFF
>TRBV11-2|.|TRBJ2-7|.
TGTGCCAGCAGCTTAGAATCGGGATCCTACGAGCAGTACTTC
CASSLESGSYEQYF
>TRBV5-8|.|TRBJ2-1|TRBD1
TGTGCCAGCAGCGAGGGGGACAGGGGATTCTATGAGCAGTTCTTC
CASSEGDRGFYEQFF
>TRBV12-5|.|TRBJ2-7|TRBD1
TGTGCTAGTGGTTTGGTATCTGGGACAGGGCCCTACGAGCAGTACTTC
CASGLVSGTGPYEQYF
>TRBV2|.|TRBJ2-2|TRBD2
TGTGCCAGCAGTGGGCTAGCGGGGGGCGGGGAGCTGTTTTTT
CASSGLAGGGELFF
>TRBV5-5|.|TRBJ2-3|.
TGTGCCAGCAGACGAACAGCCAACCCCACAGATACGCAGTATTTT
CASRRTANPTDTQYF
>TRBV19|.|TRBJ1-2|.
TGTGCCAGTAATGCCGGAGTCGGCTACACCTTC
CASNAGVGYTF
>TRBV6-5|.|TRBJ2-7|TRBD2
TGTGCCAGCAGCCGGGGGGGGAGCGGGCGGTGCGAGCAGTACTTC
CASSRGGSGRCEQYF
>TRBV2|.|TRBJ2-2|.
TGTGCCAGCCGGGTTAGCGCCCAGAACACCGGGGAGCTGTTTTTT
CASRVSAQNTGELFF
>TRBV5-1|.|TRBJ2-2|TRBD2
TGCGCCAGCAGCTTGGGCCCCGGCAGGGGCTCGGCGAGCGGGAGTGTCCTCACCGGGGAGCTGTTTTTT
CASSLGPGRGSASGSVLTGELFF
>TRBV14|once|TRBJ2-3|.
TGTGCCAGCAGCCAAGAGCAGATATCTTCGCAGTATTTT
CASSQEQISSQYF
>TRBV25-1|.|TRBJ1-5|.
TGTGCCAGCAGTGAATCCGCCGGGGAGCCCCAGCATTTT
CASSESAGEPQHF
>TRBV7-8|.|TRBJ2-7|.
TGTGCCAGCAGCCCGCGGACTTCATACGAGCAGTACTTC
CASSPRTSYEQYF
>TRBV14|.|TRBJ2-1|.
TGTGCCAGCAGCCAAATGAGCGGTAAATCGGACTCCTACAATGAGCAGTTCTTC
CASSQMSGKSDSYNEQFF
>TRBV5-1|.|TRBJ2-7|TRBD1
TGCGCCAGCAGCCAGGGGACAGGGAGCTCCTACGAGCAGTACTTC
CASSQGTGSSYEQYF
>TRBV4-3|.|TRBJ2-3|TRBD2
TGCGCCAGCAGCCAAGTCCTACCCGGGACTAGCGGAGACACAGATACGCAGTATTTT
CASSQVLPGTSGDTDTQYF
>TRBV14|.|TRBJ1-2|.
TGTGCCAGCAGCCAGCGAGAATTATATGGCTACACCTTC
CASSQRELYGYTF
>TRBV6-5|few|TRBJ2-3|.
TGTGCCAGCAGTTACGGTTCGGGACTCCTCCCAGATACGCAGTATTTT
CASSYGSGLLPDTQYF
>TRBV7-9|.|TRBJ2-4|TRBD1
TGTGCCAGCAGCGCCCCCGGGACAGGGGCAACGGTGCGGTACTTC
CASSAPGTGATVRYF
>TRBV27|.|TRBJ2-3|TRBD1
TGTGCCAGCAGCACCGGGACAGGGGGCACAGATACGCAGTATTTT
CASSTGTGGTDTQYF
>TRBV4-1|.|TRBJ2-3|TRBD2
TGCGCCAGCAGCCAACAGCCACTAGCGGGGGGACTAACAGATACGCAGTATTTT
CASSQQPLAGGLTDTQYF
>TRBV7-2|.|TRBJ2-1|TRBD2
TGTGCCAGCAGCTTTGCGGGAGGGCCGGATGAGCAGTTCTTC
CASSFAGGPDEQFF
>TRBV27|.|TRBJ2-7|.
TGTGCCAGCAGTTTAGGGCAGACCTACGAGCAGTACTTC
CASSLGQTYEQYF
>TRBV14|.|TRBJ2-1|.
TGTGCCAGCAGCCAAGTCCTCAATGAGCAGTTCTTC
CASSQVLNEQFF
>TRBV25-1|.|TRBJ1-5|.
TGTGCCAGCAGCGAGACAGGATGGGGTCAGCCCCAGCATTTT
CASSETGWGQPQHF
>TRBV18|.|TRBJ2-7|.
TGTGCCAGCTCAGATAATACAGGGCCCTACGAGCAGTACTTC
CASSDNTGPYEQYF
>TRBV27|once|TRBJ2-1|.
TGTGCCAGCAGTCTCTCCAATGAGCAGTTCTTC
CASSLSNEQFF
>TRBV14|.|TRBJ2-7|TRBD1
TGTGCCAGCAGCCAGCTGGACAGGGGTACCTACGAGCAGTACTTC
CASSQLDRGTYEQYF
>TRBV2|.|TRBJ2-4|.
TGTGCCAGCAGTGGCCGTGGGGGGGCAAACATTCAGTACTTC
CASSGRGGANIQYF
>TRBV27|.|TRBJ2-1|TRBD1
TGTGCCAGCAGTTTTGCAGGGGGAAATGAGCAGTTCTTC
CASSFAGGNEQFF
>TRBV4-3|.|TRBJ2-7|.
TGCGCCAGCAGCCGCACCAGGGGCCAAAGCTCCTACGAGCAGTACTTC
CASSRTRGQSSYEQYF
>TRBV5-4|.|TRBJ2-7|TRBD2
TGTGCCAGCAGTCCGCACTTAGCGGGGGTGGGTGAGCAGTACTTC
CASSPHLAGVGEQYF
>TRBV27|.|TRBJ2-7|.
TGTGCCAGCAGTTTAACAGGGATGGGCTACGAGCAGTACTTC
CASSLTGMGYEQYF
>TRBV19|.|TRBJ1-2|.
TGTGCCAGTAGTACGGGGGGACTCAGCGGCTACACCTTC
CASSTGGLSGYTF
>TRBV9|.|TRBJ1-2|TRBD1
TGTGCCAGCAGCCGGGGGGACAGGGCTGGCTACACCTTC
CASSRGDRAGYTF
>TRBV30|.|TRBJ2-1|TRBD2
TGTGCCTGGAGTGAAACGGGAGGCGGGCAGTTCTTC
CAWSETGGGQFF
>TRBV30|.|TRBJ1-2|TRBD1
TGTGCCGGTAAAGAGACAGGGGGCACCTATGGCTACACCTTC
CAGKETGGTYGYTF